This TCR beta chain emerged from a study of T-cell memory formation after mild COVID-19. Study-level points and caveats: The finding that pre-infection memory included some responding clones suggested that cross-reactive memory joined. Mainly in CM and EM were contracting CD4+ clones; CD8+ were in EMRA. For second-wave clones that peaked at day 37, SARS-CoV-2 specificity went unverified.

J lost 5 bases, V lost 6 bases, and 10 bases had no gene match. Looked up from germline, CDR1 is MNHEY and CDR2 is SVGAGI. CDR3 length: 15 residues. Each CDR3 protein gets one entry after TCRdb re-called the 5' RACE reads with MiXCR. The repertoire consists of some 150,000 distinct CDR3 sequences, with 19% occurring once and the leading ten covering about 2.1%. As to this clonotype: Its antigen is undetermined.

The sequencing input was PBMCs or a T cell subset sorted from them (not recorded which). This clonotype originated in an adult woman who had mild COVID-19 (a few samples of this study predate the infection). Cell type and time point are not known. The chain recombines TRBV6-5 with TRBJ2-3, with TRBD1 matching over 8 bases. The CDR3 DNA sequence: TGTGCCAGCAGGAACTGGGGGACAGGTGGAGATACGCAGTATTTT. This translates into CASRNWGTGGDTQYF.